The rows below give T cell receptor beta chains drawn from one sample of a study of blood T cell repertoires in COVID-19. Assay used: immunoSEQ multiplex PCR; TCRdb lists only in-frame clones, some missing. The sample lists around 140,000 clones, roughly 91% occurring once. The specimen sequenced was peripheral blood. The receptors were gathered from a man between 45 and 60 years old with active or convalescent COVID-19. Each CDR3 is given with its conserved first and last residue. Each record gives: CDR3 protein, CDR3 DNA, clone size, J gene, D gene, CDR3 length, V gene. A D gene is named only where the DNA matches it firmly. Expanded clones get a size class; other rows say once, few or many, or leave the size out.

cdr3_aa: CAWSVFGQGNLIEKLFF; cdr3_nt: TGTGCCTGGAGTGTCTTCGGACAGGGGAATCTTATTGAAAAACTGTTTTTT; clone_size: NA; j_call: TRBJ1-4; d_call: TRBD1; cdr3_length: 17; v_call: TRBV30
cdr3_aa: CASSLAGGGELFF; cdr3_nt: TGTGCCAGCAGCTTAGCGGGGGGAGGGGAGCTGTTTTTT; clone_size: NA; j_call: TRBJ2-2; d_call: NA; cdr3_length: 13; v_call: TRBV7-2
cdr3_aa: CASNPTRAGETQYF; cdr3_nt: TGTGCCAGCAATCCTACGAGAGCGGGGGAGACCCAGTACTTC; clone_size: NA; j_call: TRBJ2-5; d_call: TRBD2; cdr3_length: 14; v_call: TRBV6-5
cdr3_aa: CASSLSRARSSYNEQFF; cdr3_nt: TGTGCCAGCAGCTTAAGCCGAGCCCGGAGCTCCTACAATGAGCAGTTCTTC; clone_size: NA; j_call: TRBJ2-1; d_call: NA; cdr3_length: 17; v_call: TRBV7-2
cdr3_aa: CASSASSNQPQHF; cdr3_nt: TGTGCCAGCAGCGCGAGTAGCAATCAGCCCCAGCATTTT; clone_size: few; j_call: TRBJ1-5; d_call: NA; cdr3_length: 13; v_call: TRBV5-5
cdr3_aa: CASSLSRDNQETQYF; cdr3_nt: TGTGCCAGCAGCTTGTCCCGGGACAACCAAGAGACCCAGTACTTC; clone_size: once; j_call: TRBJ2-5; d_call: NA; cdr3_length: 15; v_call: TRBV5-8
cdr3_aa: CASSLASGEGTQYF; cdr3_nt: TGTGCCAGCAGCTTAGCATCAGGGGAAGGGACCCAGTACTTC; clone_size: NA; j_call: TRBJ2-5; d_call: NA; cdr3_length: 14; v_call: TRBV7-2
cdr3_aa: CASSLVGGVNNEQFF; cdr3_nt: TGTGCCAGCAGCTTAGTTGGCGGGGTAAACAATGAGCAGTTCTTC; clone_size: NA; j_call: TRBJ2-1; d_call: NA; cdr3_length: 15; v_call: TRBV7-9
cdr3_aa: CASSEGANTEAFF; cdr3_nt: TGTGCCAGCAGCGAGGGGGCTAACACTGAAGCTTTCTTT; clone_size: NA; j_call: TRBJ1-1; d_call: TRBD1; cdr3_length: 13; v_call: TRBV2
cdr3_aa: CASSGQGQSGNEQFF; cdr3_nt: TGTGCCAGCAGCGGACAGGGTCAGTCGGGGAATGAGCAGTTCTTC; clone_size: NA; j_call: TRBJ2-1; d_call: TRBD1; cdr3_length: 15; v_call: TRBV11-2
cdr3_aa: CAISESIGGASNQPQHF; cdr3_nt: TGTGCCATCAGTGAGTCGATCGGGGGGGCGAGCAATCAGCCCCAGCATTTT; clone_size: NA; j_call: TRBJ1-5; d_call: NA; cdr3_length: 17; v_call: TRBV10-3
cdr3_aa: CASSPSGRTNEKLFF; cdr3_nt: TGTGCCAGCAGTCCTTCAGGGAGGACTAATGAAAAACTGTTTTTT; clone_size: NA; j_call: TRBJ1-4; d_call: NA; cdr3_length: 15; v_call: TRBV28
cdr3_aa: CASSWTIRSSYNEQFF; cdr3_nt: TGTGCCAGCAGCTGGACTATCCGGAGCTCCTACAATGAGCAGTTCTTC; clone_size: NA; j_call: TRBJ2-1; d_call: NA; cdr3_length: 16; v_call: TRBV2
cdr3_aa: CASSLGGNTEAFF; cdr3_nt: TGTGCCAGCAGTTTAGGAGGGAACACTGAAGCTTTCTTT; clone_size: NA; j_call: TRBJ1-1; d_call: NA; cdr3_length: 13; v_call: TRBV12-3/TRBV12-4
cdr3_aa: CASSYLGQGSWETQYF; cdr3_nt: TGTGCCAGCAGTTATCTAGGACAGGGATCATGGGAGACCCAGTACTTC; clone_size: NA; j_call: TRBJ2-5; d_call: TRBD1; cdr3_length: 16; v_call: TRBV6-5
cdr3_aa: CASSPRGQYYEQYF; cdr3_nt: TGTGCCAGTAGTCCCCGGGGACAGTACTACGAGCAGTACTTC; clone_size: NA; j_call: TRBJ2-7; d_call: TRBD1; cdr3_length: 14; v_call: TRBV19
cdr3_aa: CASSPFGSGGAGREQFF; cdr3_nt: TGTGCCAGCTCACCATTCGGTTCAGGGGGCGCAGGTAGAGAGCAGTTCTTC; clone_size: NA; j_call: TRBJ2-1; d_call: TRBD1; cdr3_length: 17; v_call: TRBV18
cdr3_aa: CASSRMPGLAGIYEQYF; cdr3_nt: TGTGCCAGCAGCCGGATGCCGGGACTAGCGGGAATTTACGAGCAGTACTTC; clone_size: NA; j_call: TRBJ2-7; d_call: TRBD2; cdr3_length: 17; v_call: TRBV3-1/TRBV3-2
cdr3_aa: CASSQDREPGTQYF; cdr3_nt: TGTGCCAGCAGCCAAGACAGGGAGCCGGGGACCCAGTACTTC; clone_size: once; j_call: TRBJ2-5; d_call: TRBD1; cdr3_length: 14; v_call: TRBV7-2
cdr3_aa: CATSDPYPGLADTGELFF; cdr3_nt: TGTGCCACCAGTGATCCTTATCCGGGACTAGCGGATACCGGGGAGCTGTTTTTT; clone_size: once; j_call: TRBJ2-2; d_call: TRBD2; cdr3_length: 18; v_call: TRBV24-1
cdr3_aa: CASSEGPDNYEQYF; cdr3_nt: TGTGCCAGCAGCGAAGGCCCGGACAACTACGAGCAGTACTTC; clone_size: NA; j_call: TRBJ2-7; d_call: NA; cdr3_length: 14; v_call: TRBV6-1
cdr3_aa: CASSKRQSTNEKLFF; cdr3_nt: TGTGCCAGTAGTAAAAGACAGTCAACTAATGAAAAACTGTTTTTT; clone_size: NA; j_call: TRBJ1-4; d_call: NA; cdr3_length: 15; v_call: TRBV19
cdr3_aa: CASSLAGVGTEAFF; cdr3_nt: TGTGCCAGCAGCTTAGCAGGGGTGGGCACTGAAGCTTTCTTT; clone_size: NA; j_call: TRBJ1-1; d_call: NA; cdr3_length: 14; v_call: TRBV5-4
cdr3_aa: CAWTPGQRNSPLHF; cdr3_nt: TGTGCCTGGACCCCGGGACAGAGAAATTCACCCCTCCACTTT; clone_size: medium-sized; j_call: TRBJ1-6; d_call: TRBD1; cdr3_length: 14; v_call: TRBV30
cdr3_aa: CASSVGVRSGNTIYF; cdr3_nt: TGTGCCAGTAGTGTCGGAGTGCGCTCTGGAAACACCATATATTTT; clone_size: NA; j_call: TRBJ1-3; d_call: NA; cdr3_length: 15; v_call: TRBV19
cdr3_aa: CASYHQTPGGGTGSYEQYF; cdr3_nt: TGTGCCAGCTATCACCAGACTCCGGGAGGGGGGACAGGGTCTTACGAGCAGTACTTC; clone_size: NA; j_call: TRBJ2-7; d_call: NA; cdr3_length: 19; v_call: TRBV18
cdr3_aa: CASSPDPGTGVSEQYF; cdr3_nt: TGCGCCAGCAGCCCCGACCCCGGGACAGGGGTGAGCGAGCAGTACTTC; clone_size: NA; j_call: TRBJ2-7; d_call: TRBD1; cdr3_length: 16; v_call: TRBV5-1
cdr3_aa: CASSSRDRVTRDEQYF; cdr3_nt: TGTGCCAGCTCATCCCGGGACAGGGTGACTCGGGACGAGCAGTACTTC; clone_size: NA; j_call: TRBJ2-7; d_call: TRBD1; cdr3_length: 16; v_call: TRBV18
cdr3_aa: CASSLAIQPGTGELFF; cdr3_nt: TGTGCCAGCAGCTTAGCGATCCAGCCGGGCACCGGGGAGCTGTTTTTT; clone_size: few; j_call: TRBJ2-2; d_call: NA; cdr3_length: 16; v_call: TRBV7-8
cdr3_aa: CASSSRTQGGRETQYF; cdr3_nt: TGTGCCAGCAGCTCTCGAACACAGGGGGGCCGCGAGACCCAGTACTTC; clone_size: NA; j_call: TRBJ2-5; d_call: TRBD1; cdr3_length: 16; v_call: TRBV3-1/TRBV3-2
cdr3_aa: CASRAGQGIYKEFF; cdr3_nt: TGTGCCAGCAGGGCGGGACAGGGGATCTACAAGGAGTTCTTC; clone_size: NA; j_call: TRBJ2-1; d_call: TRBD1; cdr3_length: 14; v_call: TRBV7-9
cdr3_aa: CASSLTSGTPYEQYF; cdr3_nt: TGTGCCAGCAGCCTAACTAGCGGGACTCCCTACGAGCAGTACTTC; clone_size: NA; j_call: TRBJ2-7; d_call: TRBD2; cdr3_length: 15; v_call: TRBV4-2
cdr3_aa: CASSAGLAGGETQYF; cdr3_nt: TGTGCCAGCAGCGCGGGACTAGCGGGGGGTGAGACCCAGTACTTC; clone_size: once; j_call: TRBJ2-5; d_call: TRBD2; cdr3_length: 15; v_call: TRBV7-2
cdr3_aa: CASSLIGGVGEQYF; cdr3_nt: TGTGCCAGCAGCCTCATAGGGGGAGTGGGCGAGCAGTACTTC; clone_size: NA; j_call: TRBJ2-7; d_call: NA; cdr3_length: 14; v_call: TRBV5-6
cdr3_aa: CASSLETGSEKLFF; cdr3_nt: TGTGCCAGCAGCTTGGAGACAGGGAGCGAAAAACTGTTTTTT; clone_size: once; j_call: TRBJ1-4; d_call: TRBD1; cdr3_length: 14; v_call: TRBV5-4
cdr3_aa: CASSLTRRLFF; cdr3_nt: TGTGCCAGCAGCTTAACCCGGAGACTGTTTTTT; clone_size: NA; j_call: TRBJ1-4; d_call: NA; cdr3_length: 11; v_call: TRBV7-9
cdr3_aa: CASSQDEREAYNEQFF; cdr3_nt: TGCGCCAGCAGCCAAGACGAGCGGGAGGCCTACAATGAGCAGTTCTTC; clone_size: NA; j_call: TRBJ2-1; d_call: TRBD2; cdr3_length: 16; v_call: TRBV4-1
cdr3_aa: CASSLAQGPTDTQYF; cdr3_nt: TGTGCCAGCAGCTTAGCACAGGGCCCCACAGATACGCAGTATTTT; clone_size: NA; j_call: TRBJ2-3; d_call: NA; cdr3_length: 15; v_call: TRBV7-2
cdr3_aa: CASSPTAGTYNSPLHF; cdr3_nt: TGTGCCAGCAGTCCGACAGCGGGCACCTATAATTCACCCCTCCACTTT; clone_size: NA; j_call: TRBJ1-6; d_call: NA; cdr3_length: 16; v_call: TRBV7-8
cdr3_aa: CATASLQGASNQPQHF; cdr3_nt: TGTGCCACCGCTTCCCTCCAGGGTGCTAGCAATCAGCCCCAGCATTTT; clone_size: NA; j_call: TRBJ1-5; d_call: NA; cdr3_length: 16; v_call: TRBV27
cdr3_aa: CASRRLEETQYF; cdr3_nt: TGTGCCAGCAGACGACTGGAGGAGACCCAGTACTTC; clone_size: NA; j_call: TRBJ2-5; d_call: NA; cdr3_length: 12; v_call: TRBV7-8
cdr3_aa: CAWSNTNYGYTF; cdr3_nt: TGTGCCTGGAGTAATACTAACTATGGCTACACCTTC; clone_size: NA; j_call: TRBJ1-2; d_call: NA; cdr3_length: 12; v_call: TRBV30
cdr3_aa: CASSGQGGKNIQYF; cdr3_nt: TGTGCCAGCAGTGGACAGGGCGGAAAAAACATTCAGTACTTC; clone_size: NA; j_call: TRBJ2-4; d_call: TRBD1; cdr3_length: 14; v_call: TRBV25-1
cdr3_aa: CASSLTGTWDTGELFF; cdr3_nt: TGTGCCAGCAGTTTAACAGGGACCTGGGACACCGGGGAGCTGTTTTTT; clone_size: few; j_call: TRBJ2-2; d_call: NA; cdr3_length: 16; v_call: TRBV27
cdr3_aa: CASGRTGQGGEKLFF; cdr3_nt: TGCGCCAGCGGACGAACGGGACAGGGGGGTGAAAAACTGTTTTTT; clone_size: NA; j_call: TRBJ1-4; d_call: TRBD1; cdr3_length: 15; v_call: TRBV5-1
cdr3_aa: CATQGASDTQYF; cdr3_nt: TGTGCCACACAGGGGGCCTCAGATACGCAGTATTTT; clone_size: NA; j_call: TRBJ2-3; d_call: TRBD1; cdr3_length: 12; v_call: TRBV10-3